The 5 T cell receptor beta chains given below trace back to one sample, sequenced in a study of monozygotic twins with inflammatory bowel disease. TCRdb reanalyzed the 5' RACE reads, giving one entry per CDR3 protein sequence and no DNA. The sample includes approximately 400,000 distinct CDR3 sequences. Specimen: blood. These receptors came from a human donor with ulcerative colitis or Crohn's disease, or a healthy co-twin of an affected twin (not recorded which).

The chain uses TRBV12-3 or TRBV12-4 and TRBJ2-7; TCRdb's D call, TRBD1, is unchecked because there is no DNA. The CDR3 loop spans 16 amino acids. The CDR3 sequence: CASSATGLGFSYEQYF.

The J gene is TRBJ2-1, the V gene TRBV4-1; TCRdb lists TRBD2, though no DNA is available to test this call. This CDR3 is 17 amino acids long. Germline V gene data show CDR1 as MGHRA and CDR2 as YSYEKL. The CDR3 spells CASSLLFGREPYNEQFF.

This rearrangement joins TRBV5-1 to TRBJ2-7. CDR1 and CDR2 (germline): SGHRS, YFSETQ. The CDR3 covers 14 residues. CDR3 amino acids: CASSLVGDNYEQYF.

The chain is built from TRBV6-1 and TRBJ2-2; no DNA is available, so the TRBD1 call from TCRdb remains unchecked. The CDR3 covers 15 residues. Germline-derived CDR1 and CDR2 are MNHNS and SASEGT. CDR3 loop: CASRRQGPRTGELFF.

The genes are TRBV2 and TRBJ2-3. This CDR3 is 13 amino acids long. CDR1 is SNHLY, CDR2 FYNNEI, per germline. This chain's CDR3 is CASSEMGTDTQYF.